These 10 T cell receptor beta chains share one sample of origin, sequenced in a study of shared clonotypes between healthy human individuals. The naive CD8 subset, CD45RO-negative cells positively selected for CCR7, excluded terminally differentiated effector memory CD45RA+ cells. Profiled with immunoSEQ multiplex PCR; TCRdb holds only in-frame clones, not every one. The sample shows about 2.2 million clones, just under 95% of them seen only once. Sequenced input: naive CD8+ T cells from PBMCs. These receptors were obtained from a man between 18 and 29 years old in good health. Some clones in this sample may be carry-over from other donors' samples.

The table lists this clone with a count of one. CDR3: CASSPNTSGRIRHEQFF. The DNA for the CDR3 is TGTGCCAGCAGCCCCAATACTAGCGGGAGGATCCGGCATGAGCAGTTCTTC. The V and J genes are TRBV7-9 and TRBJ2-1, with 12 nucleotides matching TRBD2. The CDR3 loop spans 17 amino acids. Germline assignment: CDR1 SEHNR and CDR2 FQNEAQ (reference sequence). Trimming removed 5 bases from V and 8 bases from J; junction bases left unmatched: 13.

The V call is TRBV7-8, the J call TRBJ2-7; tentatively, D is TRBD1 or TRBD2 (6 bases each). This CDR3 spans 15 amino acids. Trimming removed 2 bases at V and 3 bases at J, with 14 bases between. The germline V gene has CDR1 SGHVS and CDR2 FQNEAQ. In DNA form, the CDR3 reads TGTGCCAGCAGCTTAAGGGGGGCAGGGAGCTACGAGCAGTACTTC. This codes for CASSLRGAGSYEQYF.

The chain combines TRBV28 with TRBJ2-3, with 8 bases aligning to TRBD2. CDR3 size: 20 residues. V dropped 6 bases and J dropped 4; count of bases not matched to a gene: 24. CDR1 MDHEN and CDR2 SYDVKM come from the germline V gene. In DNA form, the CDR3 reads TGTGCCAGCAGCCTCCCCCGGGCAGGGCAAGCGGGAGAATCTCCAGATACGCAGTATTTT. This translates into CASSLPRAGQAGESPDTQYF.

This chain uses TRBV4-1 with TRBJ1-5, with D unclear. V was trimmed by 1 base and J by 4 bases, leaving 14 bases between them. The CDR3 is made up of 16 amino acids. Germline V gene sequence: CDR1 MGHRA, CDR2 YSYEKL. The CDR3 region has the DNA TGCGCCAGCAGCCAAGCCCTTACAGTTTCAAATCAGCCCCAGCATTTT. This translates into CASSQALTVSNQPQHF.

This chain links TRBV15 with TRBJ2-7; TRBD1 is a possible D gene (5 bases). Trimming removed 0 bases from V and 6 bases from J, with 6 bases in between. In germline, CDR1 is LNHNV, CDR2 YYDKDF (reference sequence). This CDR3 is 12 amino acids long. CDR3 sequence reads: CATSREGLEQYF. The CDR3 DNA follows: TGTGCCACCAGCAGAGAGGGGCTCGAGCAGTACTTC.

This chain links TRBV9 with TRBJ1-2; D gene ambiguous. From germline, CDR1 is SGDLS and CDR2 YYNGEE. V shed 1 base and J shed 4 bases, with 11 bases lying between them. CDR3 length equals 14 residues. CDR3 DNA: TGTGCCAGCAGCGTATCAAACAGCTTCTATGGCTACACCTTC. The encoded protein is CASSVSNSFYGYTF.

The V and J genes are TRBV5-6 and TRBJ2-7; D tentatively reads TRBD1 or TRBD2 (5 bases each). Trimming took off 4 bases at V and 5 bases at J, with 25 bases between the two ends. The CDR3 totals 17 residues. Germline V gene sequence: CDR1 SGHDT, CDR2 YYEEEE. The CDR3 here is CASSDRGTHKGENEQYF. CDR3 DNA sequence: TGTGCCAGCAGCGACCGAGGGACCCACAAAGGGGAGAACGAGCAGTACTTC.

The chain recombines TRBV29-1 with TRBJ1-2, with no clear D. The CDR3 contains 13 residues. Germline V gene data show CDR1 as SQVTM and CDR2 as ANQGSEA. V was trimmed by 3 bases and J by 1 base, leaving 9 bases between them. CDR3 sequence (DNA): TGCAGCGTTGAGGACGGTGTTAACTATGGCTACACCTTC. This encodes CSVEDGVNYGYTF.

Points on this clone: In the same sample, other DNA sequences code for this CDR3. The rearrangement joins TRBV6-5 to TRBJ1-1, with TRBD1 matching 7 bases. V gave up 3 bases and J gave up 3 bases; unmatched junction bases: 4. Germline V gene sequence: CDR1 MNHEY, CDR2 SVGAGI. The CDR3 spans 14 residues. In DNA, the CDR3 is TGTGCCAGCAGTTATGGGACAGAATACACTGAAGCTTTCTTT. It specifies CASSYGTEYTEAFF.

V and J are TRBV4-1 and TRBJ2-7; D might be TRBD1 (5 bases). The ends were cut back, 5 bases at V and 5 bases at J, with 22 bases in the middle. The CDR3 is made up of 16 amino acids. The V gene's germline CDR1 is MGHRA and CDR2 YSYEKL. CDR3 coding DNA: TGCGCCAGCAGCAAAAAACACATGGGGCAGTGGAACGAGCAGTACTTC. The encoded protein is CASSKKHMGQWNEQYF.